This TCR beta chain was found in a study of blood T cell repertoires in COVID-19 (dated by TCRdb to the early 2020s). For the study in its entirety: Samples from collaborators originated in the United States, Italy and Spain and spanned both the acute and convalescent phases of COVID-19. The material from the prospective study consisted of cDNA or gDNA derived from T cells, B-cell-depleted T cells, or PBMCs. Subjects who had been exposed to COVID-19, were actively infected with it, or had recovered from it provided the deeply sampled blood TCRbeta repertoires that made up the dataset. The repertoires were released in a freely available public database intended as a resource for research on the immune response to SARS-CoV-2. Samples were obtained from the ongoing ImmuneRACE study (first 160 participants) and from about 1,300 subjects provided by 6 global collaborators. Sample metadata almost always included a de-identified subject ID, COVID-19 status, age in years and sex. HLA class I and class II types, where available, came from metadata supplied by the sample provider rather than from assay-based typing.

The CDR3 starts with the cysteine, ends with the phenylalanine, and has 15 residues. The entry retains the CDR3 DNA only, 45 bases that are in frame from base 1. Based on the germline V gene, the CDR1 and CDR2 sequences are MNHEY and SVGAGI. V ends up 6 bases short and J 2 bases short, with an unmatched junction base count of 8. Participants in the prospective study were aged roughly 18 to 100 years, lived in 20 to 30 United States geographic areas, and enrolled through a virtual design. In the prospective study, cohorts were assigned on the basis of participant-reported clinical history obtained from a screening survey and a study questionnaire. Recovered participants in ImmuneRACE Cohort 3 were defined as having two consecutive negative NP/OP PCR tests, clearance from a healthcare professional, or resolution of symptoms. In the prospective study, whole blood, serum and a nasopharyngeal or oropharyngeal swab were collected from each participant by mobile phlebotomists. Over an approximately 2-month period, participants in the prospective study had the option of providing additional blood draws and questionnaires. Before DNA extraction, prospective study blood samples were shipped either frozen or at room temperature.

Broad study findings and their caveats: How much clinical and demographic metadata was included differed by source and by participant, and the metadata was provided uncurated.

TCRbeta CDR3 regions were amplified from genomic DNA by means of the immunoSEQ Assay, a bias-controlled multiplex PCR. The paper's processing steps were these. Nucleated cell counts per sample were estimated from amplification of reference gene primers within the assay. To quantify the absolute abundance of each unique TCRbeta CDR3 rearrangement, sequence reads were collapsed and filtered. For each sample, productive Simpson clonality was calculated by taking the square root of Simpson's diversity index across productive rearrangements. TCRdb took over this immuneACCESS table, retaining in-frame rearrangements with V and J assigned. Such tables are incomplete; in checked studies, under half of the missing clones stem from an unresolved V gene, and the remainder is unexplained. The V and J calls and clone size were taken over from that table, and D and trimming were inferred from the DNA. This sample comprises about 300,000 clones, approximately 90% of them detected only once. Jointly, the top ten make up about 4% of the sample.

Worth noting for this clone: The specificity of this receptor is unknown. Base quality data are lacking; no much larger clone is found one base away.

This sequence originates from a man younger than 40 who had recovered from COVID-19. In this chain, TRBV6-5 is recombined with TRBJ2-7; 9 of the junction bases match TRBD1. Sequencing used PBMCs or T cells enriched from blood (not recorded which). The DNA sequence is given as TGTGCCAGCAGACCGGACAGGGGAGCCCCCTACGAGCAGTACTTC. Translated, this is CASRPDRGAPYEQYF.